The present entry profiles one TCR beta chain with its context. Produced via immunoSEQ multiplex PCR; TCRdb's table is partial and in-frame only. The data show about 270,000 clones, about 86% seen once. The data belong to a study of blood T cell repertoires in COVID-19. V lost 0 bases, J lost 2 bases, and 14 bases lay in between. Germline values: CDR1 LNHDA, CDR2 SQIVND (reference sequence). The CDR3 is 16 amino acids. This clonotype was sampled from a woman aged 55-69 years with active or convalescent COVID-19. The rearrangement uses TRBV19 and TRBJ2-7, with D perhaps matching TRBD2 (5 bases). The sequencing sample was made of peripheral blood. The CDR3 is CASSIDLATPPYEQYF. CDR3 in DNA: TGTGCCAGTAGTATAGATTTAGCGACGCCCCCCTACGAGCAGTACTTC.